The source of this T cell receptor beta chain is a study of tumor-infiltrating lymphocytes in localized non-small cell lung cancer. Study background: Patients included smokers and never-smokers with various histologies, some sampled after neoadjuvant chemotherapy. From each patient, both tumor and uninvolved lung, non-adjacent to tumor, were sampled.

The assay was immunoSEQ multiplex PCR, and TCRdb's table has in-frame clones only and misses some. The sample gives some 15,000 clones, 45% to 50% of which show up once; roughly a sixth is in the top ten. This clone turned up a few times. Trimming took 1 base from V and 8 from J, leaving 12 bases between them. The CDR3 spans 15 residues. Germline CDR1 is SEHNR and CDR2 is FQNEAQ (reference sequence). The rearrangement uses TRBV7-9 and TRBJ1-6, with no clear D. This sequence was found in a human donor with non-small cell lung cancer. Sequencing input: lung tumor tissue. The CDR3 DNA follows: TGTGCCAGCAGCTTAGTACACCGGAGCCATTCACCCCTCCACTTT. Translated: CASSLVHRSHSPLHF.